This is a list of T cell receptor beta chains from one sample in a study of siplizumab effects on memory and regulatory T cells. Using immunoSEQ multiplex PCR, the repertoire was profiled, and TCRdb retains in-frame clones only, with some absent. The sample yields 98,000 or so clones, over 90% seen once. The sample taken for sequencing was Tregs sorted from blood. All receptors derive from a human donor in good health. Both conserved end residues are part of each CDR3. A D gene is named only where the DNA matches it firmly. Clone size is not always given. Where it is, it says once, few, many or a class for expanded clones.

>17|NA|TRBJ2-2|NA|TRBV18
TGTGCCAGCTCACCACGTCCAGGGGATCCGAACACCGGGGAGCTGTTTTTT
CASSPRPGDPNTGELFF
>18|NA|TRBJ2-3|TRBD2|TRBV5-1
TGCGCCAGCAGCTTGGGACTAGCGGGGGGGCATCTAACAGATACGCAGTATTTT
CASSLGLAGGHLTDTQYF
>10|once|TRBJ2-1|NA|TRBV2
TGTGCCAGCTGGGGCGAAGAGCAGTTCTTC
CASWGEEQFF
>14|NA|TRBJ1-1|TRBD1|TRBV6-5
TGTGCCAGCAGCCGGACAGGGGGGCAGACTGAAGCTTTCTTT
CASSRTGGQTEAFF
>16|NA|TRBJ2-7|TRBD2|TRBV6-5
TGTGCCAGCAGTTACTCGAGAACTAGCGGGAGCTACGAGCAGTACTTC
CASSYSRTSGSYEQYF
>15|NA|TRBJ2-5|TRBD1|TRBV5-4
TGTGCCAGCAGCTTGGCCTTGGACAGGGCCGAGACCCAGTACTTC
CASSLALDRAETQYF
>14|NA|TRBJ1-3|NA|TRBV2
TGTGCCAGCAGTGTGCGGACAGCTGGAAACACCATATATTTT
CASSVRTAGNTIYF
>13|NA|TRBJ1-3|NA|TRBV19
TGTGCCAGTAGTACAAGACGTGGAAACACCATATATTTT
CASSTRRGNTIYF
>13|NA|TRBJ2-1|TRBD2|TRBV30
TGTGCCTGGAGTTCTAGCGGTCGTGATGAGCAGTTCTTC
CAWSSSGRDEQFF
>13|NA|TRBJ1-5|NA|TRBV6-5
TGTGCCAGCAGTTACACTACGGGGGCCGGTCAGCATTTT
CASSYTTGAGQHF
>18|NA|TRBJ2-7|TRBD1|TRBV5-1
TGCGCCAGCAGCTTTCGGGACAGGGATCATGGGAGGGTCTACGAGCAGTACTTC
CASSFRDRDHGRVYEQYF
>12|few|TRBJ1-6|TRBD1|TRBV7-9
TGTGCCAGCAGCCCGAGGACAGGGGCCCTCCACTTT
CASSPRTGALHF
>13|NA|TRBJ2-7|TRBD1|TRBV30
TGTGCCTGGAGGGCAACAGGGGCCTACGAGCAGTACTTC
CAWRATGAYEQYF
>13|NA|TRBJ2-2|NA|TRBV7-9
TGTGCCAGCAGCTTAGGGGCGGTCGGGGAGCTGTTTTTT
CASSLGAVGELFF
>17|NA|TRBJ1-3|NA|TRBV9
TGTGCCAGCAGCGTAGCTTGGAGGACCTCCTCTGGAAACACCATATATTTT
CASSVAWRTSSGNTIYF
>13|NA|TRBJ1-5|NA|TRBV21-1
TGTGCCAGCAGCAAAGCGCTTTGGGGGCCCCAGCATTTT
CASSKALWGPQHF
>14|NA|TRBJ1-3|NA|TRBV11-3
TGTGCCAGCAGCTTAGGTCTCCCTGGAAACACCATATATTTT
CASSLGLPGNTIYF
>12|NA|TRBJ1-1|TRBD1|TRBV10-3
TGTGCCATCAGTGATCCGGGACAGGGGGCTTTCTTT
CAISDPGQGAFF
>15|NA|TRBJ2-2|TRBD1|TRBV11-2
TGTGCCAGCAGCCCAGGACAGGGGGTTACCGGGGAGCTGTTTTTT
CASSPGQGVTGELFF
>13|NA|TRBJ1-2|NA|TRBV10-3
TGTGCCATCAGTGAGGCAGGGGACTATGGCTACACCTTC
CAISEAGDYGYTF
>16|NA|TRBJ2-5|TRBD2|TRBV29-1
TGCAGCGTTGAGGGACTAGCGGGGAATATACAAGAGACCCAGTACTTC
CSVEGLAGNIQETQYF
>14|NA|TRBJ1-6|TRBD1|TRBV9
TGTGCCAGCAGCGCTAGACAGGGGGATTCACCCCTCCACTTT
CASSARQGDSPLHF
>13|NA|TRBJ2-5|NA|TRBV10-3
TGTGCCATCAGTGTCCGGCTTCAAGAGACCCAGTACTTC
CAISVRLQETQYF
>13|few|TRBJ1-5|NA|TRBV7-9
TGTGCCAGCAGCCGCCAGGGAGCCCAGCCCCAGCATTTT
CASSRQGAQPQHF
>13|NA|TRBJ1-4|TRBD1|TRBV7-2
TGTGCCAGCAGCTCGACAGGGAATGAAAAACTGTTTTTT
CASSSTGNEKLFF
>15|NA|TRBJ1-2|NA|TRBV27
TGTGCCAGCAGACCACGACAGTGGGGAAACTATGGCTACACCTTC
CASRPRQWGNYGYTF
>14|NA|TRBJ1-2|TRBD1|TRBV30
TGTGCCCATGGGCAGGGGGCTCGGGACTATGGCTACACCTTC
CAHGQGARDYGYTF
>11|NA|TRBJ2-7|NA|TRBV5-1
TGCGCCAGCAGCTTGGACAACGAGCAGTACTTC
CASSLDNEQYF
>18|NA|TRBJ2-6|TRBD2|TRBV5-8
TGTGCCAGCAGCCCGCGACTAGCGGGGCACTCTGGGGCCAACGTCCTGACTTTC
CASSPRLAGHSGANVLTF
>14|NA|TRBJ1-1|NA|TRBV4-1
TGCGCCAGCAGCCGAGAAGGGTGGAACACTGAAGCTTTCTTT
CASSREGWNTEAFF
>13|few|TRBJ1-1|TRBD1|TRBV18
TGTGCCAGCTCACCGGGACAGCTGATTGAAGCTTTCTTT
CASSPGQLIEAFF
>13|NA|TRBJ1-1|NA|TRBV19
TGTGCCAGTAGTTCCGACCGGAACACTGAAGCTTTCTTT
CASSSDRNTEAFF
>11|NA|TRBJ1-2|NA|TRBV14
TGTGCCAGCAGGGACTTGGGAGGCTACACCTTC
CASRDLGGYTF
>13|NA|TRBJ2-7|TRBD2|TRBV11-2
TGTGCCAGCCGGGGACTAGCTGTCTCCGAGCAGTACTTC
CASRGLAVSEQYF
>15|NA|TRBJ2-2|NA|TRBV4-1
TGCGCCAGCAGCCGCCAGGGTGGCAACACCGGGGAGCTGTTTTTT
CASSRQGGNTGELFF
>13|NA|TRBJ2-5|NA|TRBV29-1
TGCAGCGTAGCCCTCGGTGCACAAGAGACCCAGTACTTC
CSVALGAQETQYF
>13|NA|TRBJ1-1|TRBD1|TRBV10-3
TGTGCCATCAGGACGACAGGGGGCACTGAAGCTTTCTTT
CAIRTTGGTEAFF
>14|NA|TRBJ1-6|NA|TRBV30
TGTGCCTGGAGTGTAAAGGGGTTTAATTCACCCCTCCACTTT
CAWSVKGFNSPLHF
>15|NA|TRBJ2-3|TRBD2|TRBV27
TGTGCCAGCACTAGACTAGCAGTTAGCACAGATACGCAGTATTTT
CASTRLAVSTDTQYF
>15|NA|TRBJ2-6|NA|TRBV6-1
TGTGCCAGCAGTGAAGAGGCCTCTGGGGCCAACGTCCTGACTTTC
CASSEEASGANVLTF
>15|NA|TRBJ2-4|NA|TRBV11-3
TGTGCCAGCAGCTTAGGGGGAGTGGCCAAAAACATTCAGTACTTC
CASSLGGVAKNIQYF
>14|NA|TRBJ1-2|NA|TRBV10-2
TGCGCCAGCAGTGAGTCGCACAATAACTATGGCTACACCTTC
CASSESHNNYGYTF
>13|NA|TRBJ2-7|NA|TRBV5-1
TGCGCCAGCAGCCCGGTCAGTTCCTACGAGCAGTACTTC
CASSPVSSYEQYF
>14|NA|TRBJ2-1|TRBD1|TRBV11-1
TGTGCCAGCAGCCCATTCTCTGCCGGGACAGGGCTTTTCTTC
CASSPFSAGTGLFF
>16|few|TRBJ1-2|NA|TRBV5-1
TGCGCCAGCAGCTTGGCCCGGCAGGCGTCATATTATGGCTACACCTTC
CASSLARQASYYGYTF